This T cell receptor beta chain appears in the sequencing data of a study of response to subunit inactivated influenza vaccine. This clonotype appeared many times. In TCRdb, the RT-PCR reads were re-called with MiXCR into one record per CDR3 protein. The sample lists 180,000 or so distinct CDR3 sequences, approximately 12% occurring once. After removal of 6 bases from V and 0 bases from J, the junction contained 5 bases not matched to a gene. The CDR3 contains 13 residues. From germline, CDR1 is DFQATT and CDR2 SNEGSKA (reference sequence). The same sample was also studied in work on T cells expressing NK-cell markers. This second study says: 5'RACE template switching built TCR beta cDNA with unique molecular identifiers. These same clonotypes (in a handful of donors) also led the CD3+CD56-NKG2C+ fraction. HCMV specificity of expanded NKG2C+ T cell clones remained unclear.

The J gene is TRBJ2-7, the V gene TRBV20-1; 7 bases are shared with TRBD2. The sequence came from a man aged 45-65 years who received an inactivated influenza vaccine. The sample in question was CD8+ T cells sorted from PBMCs, obtained approximately 12 days after vaccination. In DNA, the CDR3 is TGCAGTGCGGGGGACTACCACTCCTACGAGCAGTACTTC. It is translated as CSAGDYHSYEQYF.